The 23 T cell receptor beta chains below come from one sample, sequenced in a study of regulatory T cells in long-lasting Graves disease (dated by TCRdb to about 2021). Libraries were built with multiplex PCR. Data came from an Illumina HiSeq 4000. CDR3 regions were amplified by Arm-PCR with iRepertoire HTBI primers to construct TCR beta libraries. TCRdb handled the public reads itself, with Q25 trimming in fastp and clone calling in MiXCR, and kept productive beta chains. Rows with a matching CDR3 protein are joined into one entry that keeps the most common DNA and genes. Across this sample there are about 450,000 distinct CDR3 sequences, with roughly a quarter seen only once. The ten largest clones add up to approximately 28% of the sample. The time point label for this specimen denotes: persistent/refractory GD, antithyroid drugs over 5 years with positive TRAb. For both TCR sequencing and RNA sequencing, RNA was extracted from PBMCs using TRIzol.

The sequenced sample was peripheral blood mononuclear cells (PBMCs), obtained when the disease was refractory, from a patient treated with antithyroid drugs. These receptors were obtained from a female donor with Graves disease.

Details on this clonotype: It is likely a read error, because the conserved phenylalanine at the end of the CDR3 is missing. The gene calls are TRBV20-1 and TRBJ2-5; no reliable D call. Trimming took off 5 bases at V and 2 bases at J, with 12 bases between the two ends. Germline V lookup: CDR1 DFQATT, CDR2 SNEGSKA (reference sequence). The CDR3 covers 13 residues. CDR3 DNA sequence: TGCAGTGCTTTCCACTGGGTTCAAGAGACCCAGTACTTA. It specifies CSAFHWVQETQYL.

This clonotype occurred a few times. V gene TRBV6-1 combines with J gene TRBJ2-5; 10 bases are a match to TRBD2. Trimming removed 8 bases from V and 5 bases from J; junction bases left unmatched: 5. Germline CDR1 reads MNHNS; CDR2 reads SASEGT. The CDR3 spans 13 residues. This chain's CDR3 is CASFASGSETQYF. The DNA for the CDR3 is TGTGCCAGCTTTGCTAGCGGGAGTGAGACCCAGTACTTC.

This clonotype was seen only a few times. The germline gene is not matched at one end of the junction; a read error may be the cause. This chain connects TRBV5-1 to TRBJ2-7, with D possibly matching TRBD1 (6 bases). The germline V gene has CDR1 SGHRS and CDR2 YFSETQ. The CDR3 length is 14 residues. The CDR3 region is CASSPSGTPYEQYF. CDR3 sequence (DNA): TGTGCCAGCAGCCCTTCCGGGACACCCTACGAGCAGTACTTC.

This clonotype was seen many times. This rearrangement joins TRBV19 to TRBJ1-2; D is unclear. Between the trimmed V and J ends, which lost 6 bases and 4 bases, there was a span of 6 bases. There are 11 residues in the CDR3. Germline V gene lookup returns CDR1 LNHDA and CDR2 SQIVND (reference sequence). The CDR3 nucleotides are TGTGCCAGTAGGAACAGCTATGGCTACACCTTC. This encodes CASRNSYGYTF.

This clonotype was picked up a small number of times. The V and J genes are TRBV11-3 and TRBJ2-7, with a weak D call TRBD2 (6 bases). V lost 3 bases, J lost 5 bases, and 38 bases lay in between. The CDR3 extends over 22 amino acids. In germline, CDR1 is SGHNT, CDR2 YENEEA. The CDR3 sequence is CASSLEKHIYRRWPGEQNEQYF. The CDR3 DNA reads TGTGCCAGCAGCTTGGAAAAACACATTTACCGCCGTTGGCCGGGAGAGCAAAACGAGCAGTACTTC.

This clonotype was counted once. V is TRBV29-1 and J is TRBJ2-5, with unresolved D. CDR1 and CDR2 from the germline V gene are SQVTM and ANQGSEA. The CDR3 contains 13 residues. Trimming cost V 4 bases and J 5 bases, with 14 bases left between them. CDR3 sequence: CSVGPRLLETQYF. The CDR3 coding sequence is TGCAGCGTTGGCCCCCGACTGCTCGAGACCCAGTACTTC.

As concerns this clonotype: A single base separates this from a much larger clone, so it may be a read error. V and J are TRBV6-1 and TRBJ1-1, with no clear D. Trimming shortened V by 1 base and J by 13 bases, and 22 bases separated the two germline ends. Germline CDR1 is MNHNS and CDR2 is SASEGT. The CDR3 sequence is 15 residues long. CDR3 amino acids: CASSEDWVGGGGVFF. In DNA form, the CDR3 reads TGTGCCAGCAGTGAAGATTGGGTGGGTGGAGGAGGAGTTTTCTTT.

This clonotype was recorded many times. The CDR3 DNA reads TGTGCCAGCAGTGAAGGGCATCGGAAGGAGACCCAGTACTTC. This gives the protein CASSEGHRKETQYF. The chain has TRBV6-1 and TRBJ2-5, with D hard to call. Germline values: CDR1 MNHNS, CDR2 SASEGT. This CDR3 has 14 residues. Trimming took 1 base from V and 5 from J, leaving 11 bases between them.

The genes are TRBV7-8 and TRBJ2-3, with 13 nucleotides matching TRBD2. The CDR3 extends over 16 amino acids. In germline, CDR1 is SGHVS, CDR2 FQNEAQ. V was pared by 6 bases and J by 6 bases, with 9 bases of the junction left unmatched. CDR3 nucleotide sequence: TGTGCCAGCAGTGCCTTACTAGCGGGAGGGAAGGATACGCAGTATTTT. This translates into CASSALLAGGKDTQYF.

On this clonotype itself: This clone may be a read error of a much larger clone one base away. The gene calls are TRBV2 and TRBJ1-3; TRBD1 is a possible D gene (6 bases). This CDR3 is 14 amino acids long. The germline CDR1 and CDR2 sequences are SNHLY and FYNNEI. The V end lost 8 bases, the J end lost 2 bases, and 13 bases lay between the germline ends. CDR3 sequence: CASSKGGAGNTIYF. CDR3 nucleotide sequence: TGTGCCAGCTCGAAGGGGGGGGCTGGAAACACCATATATTTT.

This clonotype occurred many times. CDR3 nucleotides: TGTGCCAGCAGTTTAGATCAGGAACTGTTTTTT. Its translation is CASSLDQELFF. This sequence joins TRBV12-3 or TRBV12-4 and TRBJ1-4; D is unresolved. This CDR3 comprises 11 residues. V was shortened by 1 base and J by 12 bases, with 6 bases between the two germline ends.

The genes are TRBV7-9 and TRBJ1-2; D ambiguous. This CDR3 is 18 amino acids long. Trimming cost V 2 bases and J 2 bases, with 21 bases left between them. In germline, CDR1 is SEHNR, CDR2 FQNEAQ (reference sequence). CDR3 sequence (DNA): TGTGCCAGCAGCTTAACTAGGCGCTTCCGACCCTCGAACTATGGCTACACCTTC. It translates to CASSLTRRFRPSNYGYTF.

V gene TRBV5-1 combines with J gene TRBJ2-1, with 15 nucleotides matching TRBD2. Germline lookup yields CDR1 SGHRS and CDR2 YFSETQ. Trimming took 5 bases from V and 5 from J; bases not matched to a gene: 8. This CDR3 region has 17 residues. Written as DNA, the CDR3 is TGCGCCAGCAGTTTCGGACTAGCGGGAGGGAGCCACAATGAGCAGTTCTTC. Its translation: CASSFGLAGGSHNEQFF.

This clonotype was recorded a few times. The V and J genes are TRBV7-2 and TRBJ1-1; D is perhaps TRBD1 (5 bases). Germline lookup yields CDR1 SGHTA and CDR2 FQGNSA. Trimming stripped 5 bases from V and 1 base from J, with 11 bases between. This CDR3 has 14 amino acids. CDR3 sequence (DNA): TGTGCCAGCAGCGAAGGGGTCCCGAACACTGAAGCTTTCTTT. Protein product: CASSEGVPNTEAFF.

This clonotype has more than one count but fewer than ten. V gene TRBV3-1 combines with J gene TRBJ1-5; D gene ambiguous. The CDR3 runs 15 residues. Germline V gives CDR1 LGHDT, CDR2 YNNKEL (reference sequence). Trimming removed 4 bases from V and 0 bases from J, with 10 bases in between. CDR3 loop: CASSLGIYSNQPQHF. The CDR3 coding sequence is TGTGCCAGCAGCCTGGGAATTTATAGCAATCAGCCCCAGCATTTT. The full variable domain, with the rest looked up from reference TRBV3-1 and TRBJ1-5, is DTAVSQTPKYLVTQMGNDKSIKCEQNLGHDTMYWYKQDSKKFLKIMFSYNNKELIINETVPNRFSPKSPDKAHLNLHINSLELGDSAVYFCASSLGIYSNQPQHFGDGTRLSIL.

The table lists this clonotype with many counts. The gene calls are TRBV28 and TRBJ1-4, with D hard to call. This CDR3 is built from 14 residues. Trimming pared 3 bases from V and 0 bases from J, leaving 5 bases between. Germline assignment: CDR1 MDHEN and CDR2 SYDVKM. Written as DNA, the CDR3 is TGTGCCAGCAGTTTCTTCTCAACTAATGAAAAACTGTTTTTT. Translation gives CASSFFSTNEKLFF.

This clonotype was observed many times. This chain uses TRBV28 with TRBJ2-7; D perhaps matches TRBD2 (6 bases). This CDR3 comprises 15 residues. V was cut by 7 bases and J by 1 base, with 17 bases left in between. Germline V lookup: CDR1 MDHEN, CDR2 SYDVKM. The CDR3 DNA follows: TGTGCCAGCACTCACCCGGGGGACGGATCCTACGAGCAGTACTTC. It specifies CASTHPGDGSYEQYF.

The chain carries TRBV2 and TRBJ1-4, with D hard to call. Germline lookup yields CDR1 SNHLY and CDR2 FYNNEI. Trimming cost V 6 bases and J 0 bases, with 14 bases left between them. This CDR3 region has 16 residues. The CDR3 DNA sequence: TGTGCCAGCAGACGCCATTCCGGGCCAACTAATGAAAAACTGTTTTTT. The encoded protein is CASRRHSGPTNEKLFF.

This clonotype was observed many times. The chain has TRBV28 and TRBJ2-7; 11 nucleotides match TRBD2. This CDR3 is 16 amino acids long. Germline V gene lookup returns CDR1 MDHEN and CDR2 SYDVKM. The J segment lost 3 bases and the V segment lost 6 bases, leaving 10 bases of the junction unmatched. As DNA, the CDR3 is TGTGCCAGCAGACCCCCCGGGACTAGCGGCTTCTACGAGCAGTACTTC. This encodes CASRPPGTSGFYEQYF. Looking up the rest from reference TRBV28 and TRBJ2-7 gives the full variable domain: DVKVTQSSRYLVKRTGEKVFLECVQDMDHENMFWYRQDPGLGLRLIYFSYDVKMKEKGDIPEGYSVSREKKERFSLILESASTNQTSMYLCASRPPGTSGFYEQYFGPGTRLTVT.

This clonotype was counted between two and nine times. V is TRBV7-2 and J is TRBJ2-7, with D perhaps assigned TRBD1 or TRBD2 (6 bases each). Germline V gene lookup returns CDR1 SGHTA and CDR2 FQGNSA. CDR3 length: 15 residues. The germline V and J ends were trimmed by 2 bases and 6 bases, with 17 bases remaining between them. The chain's CDR3 is CASSLSLTGGREQYF. The CDR3 nucleotides read TGTGCCAGCAGCTTAAGTTTAACCGGGGGCCGCGAGCAGTACTTC.

The V and J genes are TRBV14 and TRBJ2-7, with a possible D match to TRBD1 (6 bases). The CDR3 runs to 14 residues. Trimming took 3 bases from V and 3 from J, leaving 12 bases between them. CDR1 is SGHDN, CDR2 FVKESK, per germline. CDR3 region: CASSHPGTYYEQYF. The CDR3 DNA reads as TGTGCCAGCAGCCATCCCGGGACATACTACGAGCAGTACTTC.

The V and J genes are TRBV5-5 and TRBJ2-7, with 7 bases that match TRBD2. Trimming cost V 6 bases and J 2 bases; bases outside gene matches: 8. The germline CDR1 and CDR2 sequences are SGHKS and YYEKEE (reference sequence). The CDR3 has 14 residues. CDR3 region: CASISMGGTYEQYF. The CDR3 DNA follows: TGTGCCAGCATCTCTATGGGGGGGACCTACGAGCAGTACTTC.

This clonotype appeared many times. The chain joins TRBV28 to TRBJ2-7; 7 nucleotides agree with TRBD2. Per the germline V gene, CDR1 is MDHEN and CDR2 is SYDVKM. With 4 bases clipped from V and 4 bases from J, the junction kept 10 bases outside the gene matches. The CDR3 sequence is 15 residues long. The CDR3 region has the DNA TGTGCCAGCAGTTCTATACCGACTAGCCGGTACGAGCAGTACTTC. Residues: CASSSIPTSRYEQYF. Together with reference TRBV28 and TRBJ2-7, the CDR3 gives the full variable domain: DVKVTQSSRYLVKRTGEKVFLECVQDMDHENMFWYRQDPGLGLRLIYFSYDVKMKEKGDIPEGYSVSREKKERFSLILESASTNQTSMYLCASSSIPTSRYEQYFGPGTRLTVT.